The clone carrying this T cell receptor beta chain occurred once. These data originate in a study of blood T cell repertoires in COVID-19. Overall study context: Samples came from the United States, Italy and Spain, spanning acute and convalescent COVID-19.

The CDR3 covers 13 residues. CDR1 is SNHLY and CDR2 is FYNNEI in the germline V gene. V gave up 6 bases and J gave up 2 bases, with 10 bases separating them. In the study's own analysis: Amplification with reference gene primers provided the estimates of nucleated cell counts. Assay used: immunoSEQ multiplex PCR; TCRdb lists only in-frame clones, some missing. The DNA gave D and trimming, while V, J and clone size come from that table. Of approximately 100,000 clones in the sample, roughly 80% were seen once. The sequencing sample was made of peripheral blood. The clonotype originates from a man aged 55 to 69 with acute or convalescent COVID-19. The genes are TRBV2 and TRBJ1-1; D might be TRBD1 (5 bases). The CDR3 is CASRNRQNTEAFF. The CDR3 DNA sequence: TGTGCCAGCAGAAACAGGCAAAACACTGAAGCTTTCTTT.